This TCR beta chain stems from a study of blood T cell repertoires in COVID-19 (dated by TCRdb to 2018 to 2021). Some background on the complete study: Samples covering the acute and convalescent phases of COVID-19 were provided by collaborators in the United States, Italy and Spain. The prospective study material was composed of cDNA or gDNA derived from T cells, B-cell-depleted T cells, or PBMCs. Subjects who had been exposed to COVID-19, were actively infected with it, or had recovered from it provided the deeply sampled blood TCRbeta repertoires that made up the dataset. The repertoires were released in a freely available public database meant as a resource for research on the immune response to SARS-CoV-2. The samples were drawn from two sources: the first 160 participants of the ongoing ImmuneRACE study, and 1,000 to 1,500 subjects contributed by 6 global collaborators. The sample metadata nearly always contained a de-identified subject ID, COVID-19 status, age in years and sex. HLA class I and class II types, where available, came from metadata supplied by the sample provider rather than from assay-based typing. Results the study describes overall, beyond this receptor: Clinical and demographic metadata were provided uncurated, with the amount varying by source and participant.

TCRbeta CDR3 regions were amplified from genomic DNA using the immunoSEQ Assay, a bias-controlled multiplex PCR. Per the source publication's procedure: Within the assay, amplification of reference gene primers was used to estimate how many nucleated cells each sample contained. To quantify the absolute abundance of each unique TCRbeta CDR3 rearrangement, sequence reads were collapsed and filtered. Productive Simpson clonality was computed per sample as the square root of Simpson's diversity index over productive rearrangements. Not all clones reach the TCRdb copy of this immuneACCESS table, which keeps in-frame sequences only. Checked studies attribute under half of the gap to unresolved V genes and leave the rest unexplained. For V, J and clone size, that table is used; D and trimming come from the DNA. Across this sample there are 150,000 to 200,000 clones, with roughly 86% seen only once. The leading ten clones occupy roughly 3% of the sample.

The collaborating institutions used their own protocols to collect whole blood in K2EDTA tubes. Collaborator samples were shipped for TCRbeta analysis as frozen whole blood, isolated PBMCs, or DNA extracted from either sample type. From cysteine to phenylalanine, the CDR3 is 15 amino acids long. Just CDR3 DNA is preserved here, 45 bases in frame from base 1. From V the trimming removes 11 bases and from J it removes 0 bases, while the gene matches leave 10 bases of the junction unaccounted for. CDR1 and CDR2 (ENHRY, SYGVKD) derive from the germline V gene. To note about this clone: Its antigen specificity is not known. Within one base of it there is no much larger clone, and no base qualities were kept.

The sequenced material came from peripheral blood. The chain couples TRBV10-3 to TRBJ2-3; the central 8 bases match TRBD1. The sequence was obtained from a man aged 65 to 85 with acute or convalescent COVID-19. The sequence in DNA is TGTGCCCTTAACAGGGGGGACGCTAGCACAGATACGCAGTATTTT. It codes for CALNRGDASTDTQYF.